This TCR beta chain was documented in a study of blood T cell repertoires in COVID-19. Clinical history as reported by participants underpinned cohort assignment. Using immunoSEQ multiplex PCR, the repertoire was profiled, and TCRdb retains in-frame clones only, with some absent. Of about 82,000 clones detected, around 89% appear once; the ten largest clones hold 0.95% to 1.5%. The V gene's germline CDR1 is SGHTS and CDR2 YDEGEE. V was cut by 1 base and J by 3 bases, with 7 bases left in between. The CDR3 covers 14 residues. This clonotype originated in a woman aged 45-65 years with acute COVID-19. The J gene is TRBJ1-4, the V gene TRBV5-8; D may be TRBD1 (6 bases). The sequenced material came from PBMCs or T cells enriched from blood (not recorded which). Written as DNA, the CDR3 is TGTGCCAGCAGCTTGAGACAGGCTAATGAAAAACTGTTTTTT. As protein: CASSLRQANEKLFF.